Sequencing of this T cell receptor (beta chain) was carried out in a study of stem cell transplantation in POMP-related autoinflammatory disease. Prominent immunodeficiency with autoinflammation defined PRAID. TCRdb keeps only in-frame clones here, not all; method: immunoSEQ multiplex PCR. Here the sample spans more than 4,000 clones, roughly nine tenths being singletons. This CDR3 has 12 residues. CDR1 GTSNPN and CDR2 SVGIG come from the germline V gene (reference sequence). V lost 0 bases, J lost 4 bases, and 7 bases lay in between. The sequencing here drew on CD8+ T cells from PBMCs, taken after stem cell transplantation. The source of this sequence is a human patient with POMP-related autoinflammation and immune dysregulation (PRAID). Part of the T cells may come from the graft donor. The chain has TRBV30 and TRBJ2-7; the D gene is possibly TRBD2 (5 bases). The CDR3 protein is CAWSVRGYEQYF. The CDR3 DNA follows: TGTGCCTGGAGTGTGCGAGGGTACGAGCAGTACTTC.